Shown below are 15 T cell receptor beta chains from a single sample sequenced in a study of human T cells and chemical hapten exposure. Each CDR3 protein gets one entry after TCRdb re-called the RACE reads with MiXCR. This table holds fewer than 100,000 distinct CDR3 sequences, over 6.5% found once. Time point meaning: healthy volunteer bleed at 6 weeks. Blood, whole and unfractionated, served as the source for total RNA extraction. Sequencing was carried out using whole blood. The receptors here all came from a female donor in good health. Some clones in this sample may be carry-over from other donors' samples.

A note on this clonotype: This may stem from a read error, because a much larger clone lies one nucleotide away. The V call is TRBV11-2, the J call TRBJ2-1, with a tentative D call TRBD2 (5 bases). The germline V gene encodes CDR1 SGHAT and CDR2 FQNNGV. The CDR3 has 14 residues. Here the CDR3 reads CVSSLDPGGDEQFF. CDR3 DNA sequence: TGTGTCAGCAGCTTAGATCCAGGAGGCGATGAGCAGTTCTTC.

V and J are TRBV7-9 and TRBJ2-1, with TRBD1 as a possible D gene (5 bases). The CDR3 runs 18 residues. CDR1 SEHNR and CDR2 FQNEAQ come from the germline V gene (reference sequence). V lost 2 bases, J lost 8 bases, and 25 bases lay in between. The CDR3: CASSLIRPARALKDEQFF. DNA of the CDR3: TGTGCCAGCAGCTTAATAAGGCCGGCCAGGGCCCTTAAGGATGAGCAGTTCTTC.

The rearrangement joins TRBV11-2 to TRBJ2-7, with D perhaps given as TRBD1 or TRBD2 (5 bases each). The length of the CDR3 is 14 residues. CDR1 and CDR2 (germline): SGHAT, FQNNGV. V was clipped by 1 base and J by 3 bases, with 10 bases between them. CDR3 coding DNA: TGTGCCAGCAGCTTAGTGGGACCGAACTACGAGCAGTACTTC. Amino acids: CASSLVGPNYEQYF.

This clonotype was recorded at least ten times. J is TRBJ1-1 and V is TRBV27; D call uncertain. V was trimmed by 10 bases and J by 10 bases, leaving 16 bases between them. Germline V gene data show CDR1 as MNHEY and CDR2 as SMNVEV (reference sequence). CDR3 length: 11 residues. The CDR3 nucleotides read TGTGCCATCCTATCCCCAGAGGGAGCTTTCTTT. As protein: CAILSPEGAFF.

The rearrangement joins TRBV15 to TRBJ1-3, with D possibly TRBD1 on 5 matching bases. Trimming left V 1 base short and J 0 bases short, with 13 bases between. The CDR3 is made up of 17 amino acids. Germline V gene data show CDR1 as LNHNV and CDR2 as YYDKDF (reference sequence). The CDR3 DNA reads as TGTGCCACCAGCAGAGTGAGGGGATCTGTCTCTGGAAACACCATATATTTT. This codes for CATSRVRGSVSGNTIYF.

This clonotype is a singleton in its sample. One end of the junction does not line up with germline, which may come from a read error. The chain couples TRBV7-8 to TRBJ1-6; D ambiguous. This CDR3 spans 18 amino acids. Looked up from germline, CDR1 is SGHVS and CDR2 is FQNEAQ. Here the CDR3 reads CVSSLGRRLSSYNSPLHF. CDR3 in DNA: TGTGTCAGCAGCTTAGGACGCAGGCTTAGCTCCTATAATTCACCCCTCCACTTT.

This clonotype showed up just a few times. V and J are TRBV6-2 or TRBV6-3 and TRBJ2-2; D not resolved. CDR3 length equals 14 residues. V was pared by 4 bases and J by 7 bases, with 13 bases between. The germline V gene encodes CDR1 MNHEY and CDR2 SVGEGT. CDR3 nucleotides: TGTGCCAGCAGTTTCGAAGTGGTTGGCGGGGAGCTGTTTTTT. Encoded protein: CASSFEVVGGELFF.

This clonotype was counted at least ten times. The V call is TRBV4-1, the J call TRBJ1-5, with D hard to call. The CDR3 extends over 16 amino acids. V lost 4 bases to trimming and J lost 0 bases, with 13 bases between them. Looked up from germline, CDR1 is MGHRA and CDR2 is YSYEKL. CDR3 region: CASSPRTWGSNQPQHF. The CDR3 bases are TGCGCCAGCAGCCCAAGGACCTGGGGTAGCAATCAGCCCCAGCATTTT.

Remarks on this clonotype: A read error may explain this, as a much larger clone is one base away. The rearrangement links TRBV7-9 to TRBJ2-7; tentatively, D is TRBD2 (5 bases). V lost 1 base and J lost 2, with 9 bases in between. The CDR3 spans 14 residues. The germline CDR1 and CDR2 sequences are SEHNR and FQNEAQ (reference sequence). CDR3 protein: CASSLGKEAYEQYF. DNA for the CDR3: TGTGCCAGCAGCTTAGGGAAGGAGGCCTACGAGCAGTACTTC.

Details on this clonotype: This clone may be a read error of a much larger clone one base away. Since no conserved phenylalanine or tryptophan closes the CDR3, a read error is the likely cause. The chain links TRBV20-1 to TRBJ1-4; D is uncertain. The germline V gene encodes CDR1 DFQATT and CDR2 SNEGSKA (reference sequence). V was cut by 6 bases and J by 5 bases, with 13 bases left in between. The CDR3 covers 13 residues. The chain's CDR3 is CSAPLGGNEKLFL. The CDR3 coding sequence is TGCAGTGCACCACTCGGAGGCAATGAAAAACTGTTTCTT.

This clonotype was observed at least ten times. This rearrangement joins TRBV28 to TRBJ1-2; D is unclear. The CDR3 spans 14 residues. Germline loops: CDR1 MDHEN, CDR2 SYDVKM. V dropped 7 bases and J dropped 5 bases, with 17 bases sitting between them. The CDR3 DNA reads as TGTGCCAGCACTCAGTTTCAGGAGGCTTATGGCTACACCTTC. Residues: CASTQFQEAYGYTF.

This rearrangement joins TRBV5-1 to TRBJ1-2; no clear D. V was trimmed by 3 bases and J by 4 bases, leaving 10 bases between them. This CDR3 spans 13 amino acids. Per the germline V gene, CDR1 is SGHRS and CDR2 is YFSETQ. The CDR3 DNA follows: TGCGCCAGCAGCTCCGACGGTTCCTATGGCTACACCTTC. It translates to CASSSDGSYGYTF.

As regards this clonotype: The junction differs from germline at one of its ends, possibly a read error. The chain carries TRBV6-5 and TRBJ2-7; D may match TRBD1 or TRBD2 (5 bases each). Germline lookup yields CDR1 MNHEY and CDR2 SVGAGI. This CDR3 contains 13 residues. CDR3 amino acids: CASSYSGTYGQYF. CDR3 bases: TGTGCCAGCAGTTACTCGGGGACCTACGGGCAGTACTTC.

This clonotype was picked up a small number of times. The gene calls are TRBV18 and TRBJ1-1; D not certain. Trimming shortened V by 5 bases and J by 5 bases, and 15 bases separated the two germline ends. Germline V gene data show CDR1 as KGHSH and CDR2 as LQKENI. The CDR3 is 14 amino acids. The DNA for the CDR3 is TGTGCCAGCTCAATCGTGGAGGGAGGGACTGAAGCTTTCTTT. Translation gives CASSIVEGGTEAFF.

In this sample, this clonotype turned up many times. The chain employs TRBV7-3 and TRBJ1-1, with a possible D match to TRBD1 (5 bases). Trimming shortened V by 5 bases and J by 3 bases, and 16 bases separated the two germline ends. Germline-derived CDR1 and CDR2 are SGHTA and FQGTGA. This CDR3 is built from 15 residues. The CDR3: CASSVIVLGDTEAFF. In DNA, the CDR3 is TGTGCCAGCAGCGTCATAGTCCTGGGGGACACTGAAGCTTTCTTT.